This T cell receptor beta chain emerged from a study of blood T cells in healthy people across ages. Study-wide results and limits: The unknown donor CMV status may have confounded expanded clonotype changes. TCR beta diversity correlated strongly with naive T cell percentage. Higher diversity and more naive CD4+ cells were features of long-lived donors, compared to aged donors.

Primed by a sample-barcoded 5' primer and a J-beta primer mix, a second PCR proceeded for about 6 to 11 cycles. MiXCR, applied by TCRdb to the 5' RACE reads, yields one record per CDR3 protein. Here the sample spans 2 million or so distinct CDR3 sequences, roughly 49% being singletons. Germline CDR1 and CDR2: LGHNA and YNFKEQ. The CDR3 totals 16 residues. Deletions cut 1 base from V and 8 bases from J, with 20 bases between. Donors ranged from roughly 6 to 100 years old and were healthy Caucasians in Russia. Only one count was recorded for this clonotype. Its antigen is currently unknown. The clonotype was recovered from a woman in her 40s in good health. The sequencing sample was made of blood. This sequence joins TRBV4-2 and TRBJ1-2; D uncertain. The CDR3, as DNA: TGTGCCAGCAGCCAAGGAAGAAGAGTTTCTGCTTGGGGCTACACCTTC. Its protein is CASSQGRRVSAWGYTF.